The 21 T cell receptor beta chains presented below share a single source sample, sequenced in a study of response to subunit inactivated influenza vaccine. TCRdb analysed the RT-PCR reads with MiXCR anew, one entry per CDR3 protein. Seen here are 650,000 to 800,000 distinct CDR3 sequences, roughly 20% observed once, and the top ten hold 11%. This specimen was PBMCs from blood, taken 4 to 6 days after vaccination. These TCRs come from a man aged 50-60 years who received an inactivated influenza vaccine.

The V call is TRBV7-3, the J call TRBJ2-1; D unresolved. CDR3 length equals 16 residues. Germline loops: CDR1 SGHTA, CDR2 FQGTGA. Trimming took off 1 base at V and 0 bases at J, with 10 bases between the two ends. The CDR3 sequence: CASSLSPASSYNEQFF. DNA for the CDR3: TGTGCCAGCAGCTTAAGTCCAGCGAGCTCCTACAATGAGCAGTTCTTC.

This clonotype was recorded at least ten times. The CDR3 bases are TGCGCCAGCAGCACGGACAGGACCCGCACAGATACGCAGTATTTT. It yields the protein CASSTDRTRTDTQYF. The rearrangement joins TRBV5-1 to TRBJ2-3; 7 bases fit TRBD1. Unmatched junction bases numbered 6, after V lost 4 bases and J lost 1 base. The CDR3 is 15 amino acids. Germline V gene data show CDR1 as SGHRS and CDR2 as YFSETQ.

This clonotype turned up a few times. V and J are TRBV2 and TRBJ2-5, with 11 bases fitting TRBD1. The CDR3 has 15 residues. The germline V gene encodes CDR1 SNHLY and CDR2 FYNNEI. V lost 8 bases and J lost 1; bases outside the gene matches: 6. The CDR3 DNA is TGTGCCAGCGGACAGGGGGCGAGATCCCAAGAGACCCAGTACTTC. Translated, it gives CASGQGARSQETQYF.

The chain joins TRBV20-1 to TRBJ2-3, with TRBD2 identical over 12 bases. This CDR3 is 15 amino acids long. Germline CDR1 is DFQATT and CDR2 is SNEGSKA (reference sequence). Trimming at V came to 5 bases and at J to 4 bases, leaving 7 bases not matched to a gene. The CDR3 sequence: CSAGGLAGPPDTQYF. DNA for the CDR3: TGCAGTGCTGGCGGACTAGCGGGACCCCCAGATACGCAGTATTTT.

This chain uses TRBV20-1 with TRBJ2-3, with a possible D match to TRBD1 (5 bases). Trimming shortened V by 1 base and J by 2 bases, and 13 bases separated the two germline ends. Germline CDR1 DFQATT, CDR2 SNEGSKA (reference sequence). This CDR3 spans 15 amino acids. The CDR3 nucleotides read TGCAGTGCTAGAGTACAGGACCTTGACACAGATACGCAGTATTTT. Translating gives CSARVQDLDTDTQYF.

This chain links TRBV27 with TRBJ2-7; 11 bases align to TRBD2. The CDR3 is made up of 15 amino acids. CDR1 is MNHEY and CDR2 is SMNVEV in the germline V gene (reference sequence). The V and J ends lost 4 bases and 3 bases, in that order; junction bases with no gene match: 5. CDR3 region: CASSSGLAVGYEQYF. CDR3 DNA sequence: TGTGCCAGCAGTTCGGGACTAGCGGTAGGCTACGAGCAGTACTTC.

This clonotype showed up many times. The chain carries TRBV20-1 and TRBJ1-2; D not certain. Germline CDR1 DFQATT, CDR2 SNEGSKA (reference sequence). The V end lost 0 bases, the J end lost 8 bases, and 16 bases lay between the germline ends. The CDR3 has 14 amino acids. This CDR3 reads CSAREGSTTVGYTF. CDR3 sequence (DNA): TGCAGTGCTAGAGAGGGTTCCACGACCGTCGGCTACACCTTC.

This clonotype was counted many times. This rearrangement joins TRBV28 to TRBJ2-7; D not resolved. The CDR3 runs to 12 residues. Germline V gene sequence: CDR1 MDHEN, CDR2 SYDVKM. V lost 5 bases and J lost 4, with 9 bases in between. The CDR3 protein is CASSVPGYEQYF. The CDR3, as DNA: TGTGCCAGCAGTGTCCCTGGGTACGAGCAGTACTTC.

This chain links TRBV10-1 with TRBJ1-1, with a weak D call TRBD1 (6 bases). The CDR3 loop spans 13 amino acids. Germline values: CDR1 WNHNN, CDR2 SYGVQD (reference sequence). Trimming left V 4 bases short and J 7 bases short, with 13 bases between. CDR3 in amino acids: CASSVNRAYEAFF. As DNA, the CDR3 is TGCGCCAGCAGTGTAAACAGGGCCTATGAAGCTTTCTTT.

This clonotype turned up a few times. This chain joins TRBV7-9 and TRBJ1-1; D not certain. Trimming cost V 2 bases and J 1 base, with 5 bases left between them. CDR1 is SEHNR and CDR2 is FQNEAQ in the germline V gene (reference sequence). There are 13 residues in the CDR3. The CDR3 DNA reads TGTGCCAGCAGCTTAACCCAGAACACTGAAGCTTTCTTT. Its protein product is CASSLTQNTEAFF.

This clonotype was counted ten times or more. The chain uses TRBV4-3 and TRBJ1-6; D ambiguous. Germline V gene sequence: CDR1 LGHNA, CDR2 YSLEER. V lost 0 bases to trimming and J lost 11 bases, with 14 bases between them. The CDR3 totals 15 residues. CDR3 in DNA: TGCGCCAGCAGCCAAGATCGGGCCAATCAGGCACCCCTCCACTTT. Its protein product is CASSQDRANQAPLHF.

V and J are TRBV5-1 and TRBJ2-3; 10 bases map to TRBD2. This CDR3 is 16 amino acids long. Losses at the gene ends were 0 bases for V and 4 bases for J; bases not matched to a gene: 5. Germline CDR1 reads SGHRS; CDR2 reads YFSETQ. The CDR3 DNA is TGCGCCAGCAGCTTGGGATCTAGCGGGGGCGCAGATACGCAGTATTTT. Its protein is CASSLGSSGGADTQYF.

The J gene is TRBJ2-7, the V gene TRBV20-1; 9 nucleotides align to TRBD2. V was clipped by 0 bases and J by 3 bases; unmatched bases: 6. This CDR3 contains 15 residues. CDR1 and CDR2 from the germline V gene are DFQATT and SNEGSKA (reference sequence). CDR3: CSARDPAGGRYEQYF. CDR3 nucleotide sequence: TGCAGTGCTAGAGACCCGGCGGGGGGGCGCTACGAGCAGTACTTC.

V is TRBV7-9 and J is TRBJ2-1; D is tentatively TRBD1 or TRBD2 (5 bases each). Looked up from germline, CDR1 is SEHNR and CDR2 is FQNEAQ (reference sequence). Between the trimmed V and J ends, which lost 1 base and 12 bases, there was a span of 19 bases. The CDR3 has 15 residues. The CDR3 coding sequence is TGTGCCAGCAGCTTAGACTTCCGGGACCCGGATGGGCAGTTCTTC. Translating it yields CASSLDFRDPDGQFF.

This clonotype occurred many times. This chain links TRBV7-2 with TRBJ2-7, with 10 nucleotides matching TRBD2. CDR1 and CDR2 from the germline V gene are SGHTA and FQGNSA. The CDR3 is 15 residues long. V was clipped by 5 bases and J by 0 bases; unmatched bases: 4. Here the CDR3 DNA reads TGTGCCAGCAGCCAAGGACTAGCGGTCTCCTACGAGCAGTACTTC. It specifies CASSQGLAVSYEQYF.

The chain uses TRBV7-9 and TRBJ1-1; 7 bases agree with TRBD1. J was trimmed by 7 bases and V by 0 bases; bases with no gene match: 5. This CDR3 is built from 14 residues. CDR1 and CDR2 (germline): SEHNR, FQNEAQ (reference sequence). CDR3 DNA sequence: TGTGCCAGCAGCTTAGCGCTTGCAGGGGGTGAAGCTTTCTTT. Protein sequence: CASSLALAGGEAFF.

In this sample, this clonotype turned up a few times. The chain links TRBV20-1 to TRBJ1-2; 8 bases map to TRBD1. CDR1 is DFQATT and CDR2 is SNEGSKA in the germline V gene (reference sequence). This CDR3 has 15 residues. Trimming took 0 bases from V and 4 from J; bases not matched to a gene: 7. Here the CDR3 reads CSARDGGQGVYGYTF. The DNA of the CDR3 is TGCAGTGCTAGAGATGGCGGACAGGGAGTCTATGGCTACACCTTC.

The J gene is TRBJ2-7, the V gene TRBV4-3; 9 bases fit TRBD2. Trimming at V came to 1 base and at J to 0 bases, leaving 7 bases not matched to a gene. The CDR3 loop spans 17 amino acids. Looked up from germline, CDR1 is LGHNA and CDR2 is YSLEER. CDR3 sequence reads: CASSQVGGRAPSYEQYF. The CDR3 bases are TGCGCCAGCAGCCAAGTGGGCGGGAGGGCTCCCTCCTACGAGCAGTACTTC.

This chain connects TRBV3-1 to TRBJ1-6; no reliable D call. The CDR3 contains 14 residues. Germline CDR1 and CDR2: LGHDT and YNNKEL (reference sequence). The germline V and J ends were trimmed by 0 bases and 10 bases, with 10 bases remaining between them. The CDR3 coding sequence is TGTGCCAGCAGCCAAGATTTAGGTAACTCACCCCTCCACTTT. Protein sequence: CASSQDLGNSPLHF.

The chain carries TRBV6-1 and TRBJ1-5; no definite D call. V lost 6 bases and J 3 bases, leaving 18 bases between the germline ends. Germline lookup yields CDR1 MNHNS and CDR2 SASEGT. This CDR3 comprises 16 residues. CDR3 nucleotide sequence: TGTGCCAGCAGCCGAGGGCTGCCAGACTACAATCAGCCCCAGCATTTT. Amino acid sequence: CASSRGLPDYNQPQHF.

The genes are TRBV7-8 and TRBJ2-7; 11 nucleotides align to TRBD2. Germline V CDR1 and CDR2: SGHVS, FQNEAQ. The CDR3 runs 17 residues. With V trimmed by 6 bases and J by 3 bases, 13 bases remained unmatched. The CDR3, as DNA: TGTGCCAGCAGAAAAATGACTAGCGGGGTGCGCTACTACGAGCAGTACTTC. It is translated as CASRKMTSGVRYYEQYF. Supplemented by reference TRBV7-8 and TRBJ2-7, the full variable domain reads GAGVSQSPRYKVAKRGQDVALRCDPISGHVSLFWYQQALGQGPEFLTYFQNEAQLDKSGLPSDRFFAERPEGSVSTLKIQRTQQEDSAVYLCASRKMTSGVRYYEQYFGPGTRLTVT.